The 25 T cell receptor beta chains below come from one sample, sequenced in a study of blood T cell repertoires in COVID-19. Libraries were prepared by immunoSEQ multiplex PCR; TCRdb keeps only in-frame clonotypes and omits some of them. The sample holds around 250,000 clones, roughly 82% seen once. The material sequenced was peripheral blood. The receptors were sampled from a woman older than 75 with COVID-19, enrolled during active disease.

The V and J genes are TRBV19 and TRBJ2-1; 9 bases are a match to TRBD2. Germline V CDR1 and CDR2: LNHDA, SQIVND (reference sequence). CDR3 length: 15 amino acids. Unmatched junction bases numbered 8, after V lost 5 bases and J lost 6 bases. CDR3: CASSEGLASGNEQFF. CDR3 bases: TGTGCCAGTAGTGAAGGACTAGCGTCTGGCAATGAGCAGTTCTTC.

The rearrangement uses TRBV28 and TRBJ2-2; the match to TRBD1 covers 10 bases. The germline CDR1 and CDR2 sequences are MDHEN and SYDVKM. CDR3 length: 13 residues. With V trimmed by 10 bases and J by 5 bases, 4 bases remained unmatched. The CDR3 nucleotides read TGTGCCACCGCGGGACAGGGGACCGGGGAGCTGTTTTTT. It specifies CATAGQGTGELFF.

The J gene is TRBJ1-2, the V gene TRBV28, with D perhaps matching TRBD1 (5 bases). The length of the CDR3 is 17 residues. Germline-derived CDR1 and CDR2 are MDHEN and SYDVKM. V was shortened by 6 bases and J by 4 bases, with 24 bases between the two germline ends. CDR3 in amino acids: CASRDQSLSGAVYGYTF. In nucleotides, the CDR3 is TGTGCCAGCAGGGACCAATCCCTCAGCGGGGCAGTCTATGGCTACACCTTC.

The chain couples TRBV5-1 to TRBJ2-1; 13 bases line up with TRBD2. The ends lost 2 bases at V and 6 bases at J; junction bases unmatched: 5. Germline CDR1 SGHRS, CDR2 YFSETQ. The CDR3 runs 16 residues. The CDR3 sequence: CASSFALAGGTNEQFF. The CDR3 nucleotides read TGCGCCAGCAGCTTCGCACTAGCGGGGGGGACCAATGAGCAGTTCTTC.

The chain carries TRBV28 and TRBJ1-1; D ambiguous. The CDR3 length is 15 residues. With 5 bases removed from V and 4 bases from J, the gap between germline ends came to 17 bases. In germline, CDR1 is MDHEN, CDR2 SYDVKM. CDR3 amino acids: CASSPPRGRSTEAFF. CDR3 bases: TGTGCCAGCAGTCCCCCTCGTGGCAGGTCCACTGAAGCTTTCTTT.

The V and J genes are TRBV30 and TRBJ1-5; perhaps TRBD1 as D (5 bases). The CDR3 runs to 13 residues. The V gene's germline CDR1 is GTSNPN and CDR2 SVGIG (reference sequence). The V gene lost 4 bases and the J gene lost 1 base, with 8 bases spanning the gap. The DNA for the CDR3 is TGTGCCTGGACCAGGGCGAGCAATCAGCCCCAGCATTTT. Translating it yields CAWTRASNQPQHF.

The chain joins TRBV7-8 to TRBJ1-2; D call uncertain. CDR1 and CDR2 (germline): SGHVS, FQNEAQ. V was pared by 1 base and J by 4 bases, with 10 bases between. This CDR3 region has 14 residues. This CDR3 reads CASSLERSLYGYTF. The CDR3 DNA reads as TGTGCCAGCAGCTTAGAGAGAAGTCTCTATGGCTACACCTTC.

This chain links TRBV7-2 with TRBJ2-2; 9 nucleotides agree with TRBD1. This CDR3 has 16 residues. V dropped 4 bases and J dropped 1; count of bases not matched to a gene: 4. Germline V gene sequence: CDR1 SGHTA, CDR2 FQGNSA. The CDR3 here is CASSSPGQGNTGELFF. For the CDR3, the DNA is TGTGCCAGCAGCTCACCGGGACAGGGGAACACCGGGGAGCTGTTTTTT.

Written as DNA, the CDR3 is TGCGCCAGCAGCCGACAGGGGGCGACTGACACCATATATTTT. It translates to CASSRQGATDTIYF. V and J are TRBV5-1 and TRBJ1-3; 10 bases line up with TRBD1. The germline gives CDR1 SGHRS, CDR2 YFSETQ. The V gene end was trimmed by 4 bases and the J gene end by 8 bases; junction bases not matched to a gene: 6. CDR3 size: 14 residues.

The chain couples TRBV6-5 to TRBJ2-5; possibly TRBD2 for D (6 bases). Germline V lookup: CDR1 MNHEY, CDR2 SVGAGI. V was cut by 6 bases and J by 4 bases, with 12 bases left in between. This CDR3 has 13 residues. CDR3 in amino acids: CASRRRGIETQYF. Written as DNA, the CDR3 is TGTGCCAGCAGGAGACGGGGGATAGAGACCCAGTACTTC.

This chain uses TRBV28 with TRBJ2-2; TRBD2 might be the D (5 bases). The V end was cut by 5 bases, the J end by 3 bases, with 10 bases between. Germline V gene lookup returns CDR1 MDHEN and CDR2 SYDVKM. The CDR3 totals 14 residues. CDR3 sequence reads: CASSAPSYTGELFF. The CDR3 DNA reads TGTGCCAGCAGTGCTCCTAGCTACACCGGGGAGCTGTTTTTT.

The chain links TRBV7-2 to TRBJ1-3; TRBD1 agrees at 7 bases. The germline V gene encodes CDR1 SGHTA and CDR2 FQGNSA. The length of the CDR3 is 16 residues. Trimming removed 3 bases from V and 1 base from J; junction bases left unmatched: 6. Here the CDR3 DNA reads TGTGCCAGCAGCTTTAGTCCGACAGGGTCTGGAAACACCATATATTTT. This gives the protein CASSFSPTGSGNTIYF.

This clone was found once. The genes are TRBV3-1 (or the pseudogene TRBV3-2) and TRBJ1-1; D perhaps matches TRBD1 (5 bases). There are 13 residues in the CDR3. Trimming removed 7 bases at V and 1 base at J, with 10 bases between. Germline values: CDR1 LGHDT, CDR2 YNNKEL (reference sequence). CDR3 loop: CASISTGNTEAFF. The CDR3 DNA follows: TGTGCCAGCATCTCTACAGGGAACACTGAAGCTTTCTTT.

This clone was observed a few times. The chain has TRBV3-1 (or the pseudogene TRBV3-2) and TRBJ1-2; perhaps TRBD1 as D (5 bases). V lost 4 bases and J 4 bases, leaving 13 bases between the germline ends. CDR3 length equals 14 residues. Germline values: CDR1 LGHDT, CDR2 YNNKEL (reference sequence). The CDR3 reads CASSPQGKGYGYTF. Written as DNA, the CDR3 is TGTGCCAGCAGCCCTCAGGGAAAAGGCTATGGCTACACCTTC.

The sample holds one count of this clone. The chain links TRBV15 to TRBJ2-7; D call uncertain. This CDR3 spans 13 amino acids. Germline CDR1 LNHNV, CDR2 YYDKDF (reference sequence). V lost 0 bases and J lost 6, with 9 bases in between. The CDR3 coding sequence is TGTGCCACCAGCAGAGATACTATCCGCGAGCAGTACGTC. This gives the protein CATSRDTIREQYV.

This clone came up a few times. CDR3 region: CASTSGQNYGYTF. CDR3 DNA sequence: TGTGCCAGCACCTCGGGACAGAACTATGGCTACACCTTC. The chain joins TRBV28 to TRBJ1-2; 7 nucleotides line up with TRBD1. CDR3 length: 13 residues. V lost 7 bases, J lost 2 bases, and 4 bases stayed unmatched. Germline V lookup: CDR1 MDHEN, CDR2 SYDVKM.

This rearrangement joins TRBV9 to TRBJ1-3, with TRBD1 identical over 7 bases. The CDR3 contains 18 residues. Germline values: CDR1 SGDLS, CDR2 YYNGEE. V dropped 1 base and J dropped 7; count of bases not matched to a gene: 17. CDR3 coding DNA: TGTGCCAGCAGCGTAATCCCCACTTTCACAGGGGTTTGGAACACCATATATTTT. Translation gives CASSVIPTFTGVWNTIYF.

The rearrangement joins TRBV18 to TRBJ1-2; weak D call: TRBD1 (6 bases). Germline V gene sequence: CDR1 KGHSH, CDR2 LQKENI. CDR3 length equals 12 residues. The V end lost 0 bases, the J end lost 7 bases, and 6 bases lay between the germline ends. CDR3 amino acids: CASSPPGAGYTF. CDR3 bases: TGTGCCAGCTCACCACCGGGGGCTGGCTACACCTTC.

J is TRBJ1-2 and V is TRBV23-1; TRBD1 might be the D (5 bases). TRBV23-1 is an ORF; its function is uncertain. Trimming removed 4 bases from V and 4 bases from J, with 10 bases in between. This CDR3 contains 13 residues. The CDR3 is CASSRQGTYGYTF. The CDR3 DNA follows: TGCGCCAGCAGTCGTCAGGGAACCTATGGCTACACCTTC.

This sequence joins TRBV9 and TRBJ2-6; 7 bases are shared with TRBD1. The CDR3 is 17 amino acids. Germline values: CDR1 SGDLS, CDR2 YYNGEE. V was pared by 0 bases and J by 2 bases, with 5 bases of the junction left unmatched. CDR3 DNA sequence: TGTGCCAGCAGCGTAGGAGGGACAGATGCTGGGGCCAACGTCCTGACTTTC. The encoded protein is CASSVGGTDAGANVLTF.

The V gene is TRBV6-2 or TRBV6-3, the J gene TRBJ1-2; the D is unclear. Germline V gene data show CDR1 as MNHEY and CDR2 as SVGEGT. CDR3 length: 15 residues. V was shortened by 0 bases and J by 4 bases, with 12 bases between the two germline ends. The CDR3 coding sequence is TGTGCCAGCAGTTACTCGAGTTTAGCCGGCTATGGCTACACCTTC. Encoded protein: CASSYSSLAGYGYTF.

The gene calls are TRBV19 and TRBJ1-3; D gene uncertain. This CDR3 has 15 amino acids. Trimming cost V 6 bases and J 4 bases, with 16 bases left between them. Germline CDR1 reads LNHDA; CDR2 reads SQIVND (reference sequence). This CDR3 is CASSSRSGIGNTIYF. CDR3 DNA sequence: TGTGCCAGTAGCTCACGGTCGGGAATCGGAAACACCATATATTTT.

The genes are TRBV7-9 and TRBJ1-6; 8 bases fit TRBD1. Germline loops: CDR1 SEHNR, CDR2 FQNEAQ (reference sequence). The length of the CDR3 is 17 residues. V lost 5 bases, J lost 10 bases, and 16 bases stayed unmatched. CDR3 amino acids: CASSLLWTGPGGSPLHF. CDR3 coding DNA: TGTGCCAGCAGCCTACTTTGGACAGGGCCTGGGGGGTCACCCCTCCACTTT.

The chain recombines TRBV5-6 with TRBJ1-3; D is uncertain. Germline V gene lookup returns CDR1 SGHDT and CDR2 YYEEEE. V was clipped by 2 bases and J by 0 bases, with 6 bases between them. The CDR3 loop spans 14 amino acids. CDR3: CASSFWSSGNTIYF. The CDR3 DNA reads as TGTGCCAGCAGCTTCTGGAGCTCTGGAAACACCATATATTTT. Variable domain in full (rest from reference TRBV5-6 and TRBJ1-3): DAGVTQSPTHLIKTRGQQVTLRCSPKSGHDTVSWYQQALGQGPQFIFQYYEEEERQRGNFPDRFSGHQFPNYSSELNVNALLLGDSALYLCASSFWSSGNTIYFGEGSWLTVV.

The rearrangement joins TRBV4-2 to TRBJ1-2; 12 bases agree with TRBD1. CDR3 length: 15 residues. J lost 7 bases, V lost 0 bases, and 3 bases had no gene match. The germline V gene encodes CDR1 LGHNA and CDR2 YNFKEQ. CDR3 bases: TGTGCCAGCAGCCAAGAAGGGACAGGGGGCGGTGGCTACACCTTC. Translating it yields CASSQEGTGGGGYTF.